One sample yielded the 19 T cell receptor beta chains listed below, sequenced in a study of blood T cell repertoires in COVID-19. The method was immunoSEQ multiplex PCR; TCRdb's version includes in-frame clones alone and lacks a portion of them. The sample yields roughly 16,000 clones, 82% seen once. The material sequenced was peripheral blood. Source of these receptors: a man aged 80 or over with active COVID-19.

This chain uses TRBV27 with TRBJ2-5, with 10 nucleotides matching TRBD1. The CDR3 has 15 amino acids. Germline V lookup: CDR1 MNHEY, CDR2 SMNVEV (reference sequence). V shed 5 bases and J 0 bases; nucleotides not matched to a gene: 3. CDR3 bases: TGTGCCAGCAGTCCGGGGACAGGGGACCAAGAGACCCAGTACTTC. Translated: CASSPGTGDQETQYF.

V and J are TRBV14 and TRBJ2-1, with 7 bases fitting TRBD2. V shed 1 base and J 8 bases; nucleotides not matched to a gene: 5. CDR3 size: 14 residues. Germline CDR1 SGHDN, CDR2 FVKESK. The CDR3 DNA sequence: TGTGCCAGCAGCCAAGTTGCGGGAGTATATGAGCAGTTCTTC. Translation: CASSQVAGVYEQFF.

The genes are TRBV7-9 and TRBJ2-3, with D possibly matching TRBD1 (6 bases). V shed 6 bases and J shed 4 bases, with 11 bases lying between them. The CDR3 totals 13 residues. Germline CDR1 reads SEHNR; CDR2 reads FQNEAQ (reference sequence). The CDR3 sequence is CASSPRGPDTQYF. CDR3 DNA: TGTGCCAGCAGTCCCAGGGGTCCAGATACGCAGTATTTT.

The chain uses TRBV28 and TRBJ2-7; 9 bases are shared with TRBD1. Germline CDR1 is MDHEN and CDR2 is SYDVKM. The CDR3 totals 16 residues. Trimming removed 4 bases from V and 5 bases from J; junction bases left unmatched: 12. The DNA of the CDR3 is TGTGCCAGCAGTTCCATCCCCGGGACAGGGATAGACGAGCAGTACTTC. It encodes CASSSIPGTGIDEQYF.

V is TRBV5-5 and J is TRBJ1-3; 7 bases are a match to TRBD1. The V and J ends lost 4 bases and 4 bases, in that order; junction bases with no gene match: 8. CDR1 SGHKS and CDR2 YYEKEE come from the germline V gene (reference sequence). This CDR3 comprises 15 residues. The CDR3 region is CASSPTGPQGNTIYF. In DNA, the CDR3 is TGTGCCAGCAGCCCGACAGGGCCTCAGGGAAACACCATATATTTT.

The sample holds one count of this clone. The chain recombines TRBV5-1 with TRBJ2-7, with 16 bases that match TRBD2. CDR3 length equals 16 residues. V shed 4 bases and J 10 bases; nucleotides not matched to a gene: 11. In germline, CDR1 is SGHRS, CDR2 YFSETQ. CDR3 protein: CASSPGGTSGRAGQYF. CDR3 bases: TGCGCCAGCAGCCCGGGCGGGACTAGCGGGAGGGCAGGACAGTACTTC.

The CDR3 region has the DNA TGTGCCAGCAGTTTACGACAGGGGGTCTACACTGAAGCTTTCTTT. Protein: CASSLRQGVYTEAFF. V usage is TRBV28 and J usage is TRBJ1-1; 9 bases align to TRBD1. The germline gives CDR1 MDHEN, CDR2 SYDVKM. The CDR3 sequence is 15 residues long. With V trimmed by 2 bases and J by 3 bases, 4 bases remained unmatched.

This rearrangement joins TRBV25-1 to TRBJ2-5, with TRBD1 matching over 10 bases. V dropped 6 bases and J dropped 2; count of bases not matched to a gene: 6. The CDR3 is made up of 15 amino acids. The germline gives CDR1 MGHDK, CDR2 SYGVNS. Here the CDR3 reads CASSQTGGQQETQYF. The CDR3 nucleotides read TGTGCCAGCAGCCAGACAGGGGGCCAACAAGAGACCCAGTACTTC. Drawing the rest from reference TRBV25-1 and TRBJ2-5, the complete variable domain is EADIYQTPRYLVIGTGKKITLECSQTMGHDKMYWYQQDPGMELHLIHYSYGVNSTEKGDLSSESTVSRIRTEHFPLTLESARPSHTSQYLCASSQTGGQQETQYFGPGTRLLVL.

By sample share, this clone is large (0.1 to 1%). The rearrangement links TRBV28 to TRBJ2-7, with TRBD2 matching over 11 bases. CDR3 length: 16 amino acids. CDR1 and CDR2 (germline): MDHEN, SYDVKM. Trimming took 4 bases from V and 3 from J; bases not matched to a gene: 8. The CDR3 loop is CASSSRIAGGIYEQYF. CDR3 DNA sequence: TGTGCCAGCAGTTCACGTATAGCGGGAGGGATCTACGAGCAGTACTTC.

The rearrangement links TRBV5-1 to TRBJ2-3; TRBD1 might be the D (6 bases). Germline V gene sequence: CDR1 SGHRS, CDR2 YFSETQ. V was cut by 1 base and J by 6 bases, with 12 bases left in between. The CDR3 spans 14 residues. CDR3 in amino acids: CASSLFQGTDTQYF. DNA of the CDR3: TGCGCCAGCAGCTTGTTTCAGGGGACGGATACGCAGTATTTT. The full variable domain, its missing parts supplied by reference TRBV5-1 and TRBJ2-3, is KAGVTQTPRYLIKTRGQQVTLSCSPISGHRSVSWYQQTPGQGLQFLFEYFSETQRNKGNFPGRFSGRQFSNSRSEMNVSTLELGDSALYLCASSLFQGTDTQYFGPGTRLTVL.

The gene calls are TRBV19 and TRBJ1-5; 8 bases line up with TRBD1. This CDR3 has 17 amino acids. Germline V gene data show CDR1 as LNHDA and CDR2 as SQIVND (reference sequence). Trimming cost V 5 bases and J 6 bases; bases outside gene matches: 15. This chain's CDR3 is CASSRGDRTTFAQPQHF. CDR3 DNA sequence: TGTGCCAGTAGTCGAGGGGACAGGACGACTTTCGCTCAGCCCCAGCATTTT.

The chain carries TRBV30 and TRBJ1-6; D is perhaps TRBD1 (5 bases). The CDR3 extends over 15 amino acids. The ends were cut back, 3 bases at V and 11 bases at J, with 20 bases in the middle. Germline CDR1 is GTSNPN and CDR2 is SVGIG (reference sequence). The CDR3 spells CAWRNQGGGLPPLHF. The CDR3 DNA is TGTGCCTGGAGGAACCAGGGCGGTGGGCTACCACCCCTCCACTTT.

Only one count was recorded for this clone. The rearrangement uses TRBV6-2 or TRBV6-3 and TRBJ2-1; perhaps TRBD2 as D (6 bases). The CDR3 is 16 residues long. Germline V CDR1 and CDR2: MNHEY, SVGEGT. The ends were cut back, 2 bases at V and 6 bases at J, with 17 bases in the middle. The CDR3 nucleotides read TGTGCCAGCAGTTACCCGGCCCGGGACTTGATCAATGAGCAGTTCTTC. This translates into CASSYPARDLINEQFF.

The rearrangement uses TRBV7-9 and TRBJ2-1; possible D gene TRBD2, 5 bases. The CDR3 loop spans 13 amino acids. The germline V and J ends were trimmed by 0 bases and 7 bases, with 7 bases remaining between them. The germline V gene encodes CDR1 SEHNR and CDR2 FQNEAQ (reference sequence). CDR3 residues: CASSLAGGNEQFF. In DNA form, the CDR3 reads TGTGCCAGCAGCTTAGCCGGCGGGAATGAGCAGTTCTTC.

This clone occurred once. The J gene is TRBJ2-7, the V gene TRBV7-2; 14 bases are shared with TRBD2. The germline V gene has CDR1 SGHTA and CDR2 FQGNSA. The V segment lost 4 bases and the J segment 7 bases; nucleotides outside the gene matches: 9. The length of the CDR3 is 16 residues. Written as DNA, the CDR3 is TGTGCCAGCAGCTCGGGACTAGCGGGAGTTGTAGGTGAGCAGTACTTC. It yields the protein CASSSGLAGVVGEQYF.

The chain joins TRBV12-3 or TRBV12-4 to TRBJ1-2, with D maybe TRBD1 (6 bases). The CDR3 has 12 amino acids. Trimming shortened V by 3 bases and J by 8 bases, and 10 bases separated the two germline ends. CDR3 in amino acids: CASSFHRDGYTF. For the CDR3, the DNA is TGTGCCAGCAGTTTCCACAGGGACGGCTACACCTTC.

The chain carries TRBV10-2 and TRBJ2-3; 7 nucleotides match TRBD2. The CDR3 has 13 amino acids. After removal of 3 bases from V and 7 bases from J, the junction contained 4 bases not matched to a gene. The germline CDR1 and CDR2 sequences are WSHSY and SAAADI. CDR3 region: CASSDPAGNTQYF. In DNA, the CDR3 is TGCGCCAGCAGTGATCCAGCGGGAAATACGCAGTATTTT.

In this sample, this clone turned up a few times. This chain connects TRBV7-2 to TRBJ2-2, with TRBD1 as a possible D gene (6 bases). Per germline, CDR1 SGHTA and CDR2 FQGNSA. The CDR3 contains 15 residues. The V end was cut by 1 base, the J end by 8 bases, with 14 bases between. CDR3 nucleotides: TGTGCCAGCAGCTTAGGAGGGGGTCTATCAGGGGAGCTGTTTTTT. Translating it yields CASSLGGGLSGELFF.

This chain connects TRBV19 to TRBJ2-1; 9 bases are a match to TRBD2. The germline V gene has CDR1 LNHDA and CDR2 SQIVND (reference sequence). The CDR3 is 18 amino acids. J gave up 5 bases and V 6 bases, and 17 bases lay outside the gene matches. Here the CDR3 DNA reads TGTGCCAGTAGCCCAAGGGGTCCGGGACTAGCAGACAACAATGAGCAGTTCTTC. It translates to CASSPRGPGLADNNEQFF.